Sequencing of this TCR beta chain was carried out in a study of T cells in tumors and immune-related adverse events. This CDR3 is 13 amino acids long. The germline gives CDR1 MDHEN, CDR2 SYDVKM. The V segment lost 7 bases and the J segment 4 bases; nucleotides outside the gene matches: 4. Sequenced by immunoSEQ multiplex PCR; TCRdb stores in-frame clones only, minus some. The table has about 24,000 clones, 75% to 95% seen once. This clone is a singleton in its sample. This chain uses TRBV28 with TRBJ2-1; 7 bases agree with TRBD2. This sequence originates from a female donor with metastatic renal cell carcinoma. The material was lymph node tissue, obtained from a patient treated with anti-PD-1 therapy. The CDR3 DNA follows: TGTGCCAGCACCGCGGGAGTTTACAATGAGCAGTTCTTC. Its translation is CASTAGVYNEQFF.